These T cell receptor beta chains were read from a single sample in a study of CD8+CD57+ T cells in acquired aplastic anemia. TCRdb re-called the reads with MiXCR, one entry per CDR3 protein. The table shows about 180,000 distinct CDR3 sequences, with 40% to 50% occurring only once. Sequencing was performed on sorted CD4+, CD8+, or CD8+CD57+ T cells (not recorded which) from PBMCs. All receptors come from a human donor with aplastic anemia. The CDR3 runs from the conserved cysteine through the conserved F or W. The order of the fields is clone size, J gene, V gene, D gene, CDR3 protein, CDR3 DNA. D genes are given only for firm matches. Not all rows give a size; the values are once, few, many and, for expanded clones, a class.

-	TRBJ2-1	TRBV5-4	-	CASSLPRANLDEQFF	TGTGCCAGCAGCTTGCCCCGGGCGAACTTAGATGAGCAGTTCTTC
many	TRBJ1-5	TRBV5-1	TRBD1	CASSPGQANQPQHF	TGCGCCAGCAGCCCGGGACAGGCCAATCAGCCCCAGCATTTT
many	TRBJ1-2	TRBV4-1	TRBD1	CASSRQQGGYGYTF	TGCGCCAGCAGCCGGCAACAGGGGGGCTATGGCTACACCTTC
-	TRBJ2-5	TRBV2	-	CASSEVKETQYF	TGTGCCAGCAGTGAAGTCAAAGAGACCCAGTACTTC
-	TRBJ1-2	TRBV7-9	-	CASSLSSGYTF	TGTGCCAGCAGCTTGTCCAGCGGGTACACCTTC
-	TRBJ1-6	TRBV5-6	-	CASSLDGGLRSPLHF	TGTGCCAGCAGCTTGGACGGCGGCCTGAGGTCACCCCTCCACTTT
-	TRBJ1-1	TRBV15	-	CATTQGSGPAEAFF	TGTGCCACCACCCAGGGGAGTGGGCCCGCTGAAGCTTTCTTT
-	TRBJ1-3	TRBV6-5	-	CASSLTDGNTIYF	TGTGCCAGCAGTTTGACAGATGGAAACACCATATATTTT
-	TRBJ1-1	TRBV10-3	TRBD1	CAISDPRLTGRREAFF	TGTGCCATCAGTGACCCAAGATTGACAGGGCGTCGTGAAGCTTTCTTT
-	TRBJ2-1	TRBV2	-	CASSRSGQGDEQFF	TGTGCCAGCAGTAGGTCTGGCCAGGGCGATGAGCAGTTCTTC
many	TRBJ1-2	TRBV9	-	CASSVGGDGYTF	TGTGCCAGCAGCGTAGGAGGGGATGGCTACACCTTC
-	TRBJ2-7	TRBV12-3/TRBV12-4	TRBD2	CASSLGTSGGAYEQYF	TGTGCCAGCAGTTTAGGGACTAGCGGGGGGGCCTACGAGCAGTACTTC
many	TRBJ2-5	TRBV6-9	TRBD1	CASSYSSRDRGSQETQYF	TGTGCCAGCAGTTATTCTAGTAGGGACAGGGGGAGCCAAGAGACCCAGTACTTC
medium-sized	TRBJ1-6	TRBV10-3	-	CAITGSNNSPLHF	TGTGCCATCACCGGTTCGAATAATTCACCCCTCCACTTT
-	TRBJ1-1	TRBV29-1	TRBD1	CSLGDRGQAFF	TGCAGCTTGGGGGACAGGGGGCAAGCTTTCTTT
many	TRBJ1-3	TRBV7-6	TRBD1	CASSEGAELSSGNTIYF	TGTGCCAGCAGCGAGGGGGCAGAGCTAAGCTCTGGAAACACCATATATTTT
-	TRBJ2-7	TRBV10-2	-	CASSGRTGSYEQYF	TGCGCCAGCAGTGGGAGGACCGGGAGCTACGAGCAGTACTTC
-	TRBJ1-6	TRBV2	TRBD1	CASSERQGAFSPLHF	TGTGCCAGCAGTGAAAGACAGGGGGCATTCTCACCCCTCCACTTT
many	TRBJ2-7	TRBV9	-	CASSVDPGAGEQYF	TGTGCCAGCAGCGTAGATCCGGGGGCGGGTGAGCAGTACTTC
many	TRBJ1-2	TRBV2	TRBD1	CASSPGQESYGYTF	TGTGCCAGCAGCCCGGGACAGGAGAGCTATGGCTACACCTTC
few	TRBJ2-2	TRBV7-6	-	CASLGLGRMNTGELFF	TGTGCCAGTTTAGGCCTGGGACGCATGAACACCGGGGAGCTGTTTTTT
many	TRBJ1-2	TRBV27	-	CASSVGGIYGYTF	TGTGCCAGCAGTGTCGGGGGAATCTATGGCTACACCTTC
-	TRBJ2-3	TRBV7-2	-	CASRGLDTQYF	TGTGCCAGCAGGGGGTTGGATACGCAGTATTTT
many	TRBJ1-1	TRBV25-1	TRBD1	CASREDRGLNTEAFF	TGTGCCAGCAGGGAAGACAGGGGGCTGAACACTGAAGCTTTCTTT
-	TRBJ2-7	TRBV20-1	-	CSARGDSYEQYF	TGCAGTGCTAGGGGAGACAGCTACGAGCAGTACTTC
-	TRBJ2-7	TRBV9	-	CASAIRRDSSSYEQYF	TGTGCCAGCGCCATAAGAAGGGACTCGAGCTCCTACGAGCAGTACTTC
-	TRBJ2-2	TRBV5-6	TRBD1	CASSKIQGARGTGELFF	TGTGCCAGCAGCAAAATACAGGGGGCTCGTGGCACCGGGGAGCTGTTTTTT
-	TRBJ2-7	TRBV3-1	-	CASIQRDEQYF	TGTGCCAGCATCCAGCGCGACGAGCAGTACTTC
-	TRBJ2-1	TRBV5-6	TRBD2	CASRGTSGRAEQFF	TGTGCCAGCAGGGGGACTAGCGGGAGGGCTGAGCAGTTCTTC
many	TRBJ2-5	TRBV7-8	-	CASSFRAETQYF	TGTGCCAGCAGCTTTAGAGCTGAGACCCAGTACTTC
few	TRBJ2-7	TRBV15	TRBD2	CATSREGTSGTSYEQYF	TGTGCCACCAGCAGAGAGGGAACTAGCGGGACCTCCTACGAGCAGTACTTC
-	TRBJ2-3	TRBV5-1	-	CASSLNSETTDTQYF	TGCGCCAGCAGCTTAAACAGTGAAACCACAGATACGCAGTATTTT
-	TRBJ2-3	TRBV7-3	-	CASSLTHSTDTQYF	TGTGCCAGCAGCTTGACGCATTCCACAGATACGCAGTATTTT
-	TRBJ1-2	TRBV7-6	-	CASSLAPRGAEGYTF	TGTGCCAGCAGCTTAGCGCCAAGGGGCGCGGAGGGCTACACCTTC
-	TRBJ2-7	TRBV4-2	TRBD1	CASSFTRDSSYEQYF	TGTGCCAGCAGCTTTACCCGGGACAGCAGCTACGAGCAGTACTTC
-	TRBJ1-2	TRBV6-1	TRBD1	CASSEARGGGYTF	TGTGCCAGCAGTGAAGCGCGAGGGGGCGGCTACACCTTC
many	TRBJ2-5	TRBV5-4	-	CASSHPDRQETQYF	TGTGCCAGCAGCCATCCCGACAGACAAGAGACCCAGTACTTC
-	TRBJ2-1	TRBV11-1	TRBD2	CASSTPSGEHNEQFF	TGTGCCAGCAGCACCCCTAGCGGGGAGCACAATGAGCAGTTCTTC
few	TRBJ2-5	TRBV7-8	-	CASSSPRSSVQTQYF	TGTGCCAGCAGCTCCCCCCGGTCTAGCGTCCAGACCCAGTACTTC
many	TRBJ2-7	TRBV6-1	TRBD2	CASNDWGGYLYEQYF	TGTGCCAGCAATGATTGGGGGGGTTACTTGTACGAGCAGTACTTC
many	TRBJ1-2	TRBV5-4	TRBD1	CASSSGTGWTMNYGYTF	TGTGCCAGCAGTTCCGGGACAGGATGGACAATGAACTATGGCTACACCTTC
many	TRBJ2-7	TRBV6-1	-	CASSNTGGGYEQYF	TGTGCCAGCAGTAATACAGGGGGGGGATACGAGCAGTACTTC
-	TRBJ2-5	TRBV19	TRBD1	CASNRGRGETQYF	TGTGCCAGTAACAGGGGGCGCGGAGAGACCCAGTACTTC
many	TRBJ1-6	TRBV5-6	-	CASSVHGNSPLHF	TGTGCCAGCAGCGTACATGGGAATTCACCCCTCCACTTT
-	TRBJ2-1	TRBV6-5	-	CASSHIGDEQFF	TGTGCCAGCAGTCACATTGGGGATGAGCAGTTCTTC
-	TRBJ1-1	TRBV20-1	-	CSASRGPLNTEAFF	TGCAGTGCTTCTCGGGGACCGTTGAACACTGAAGCTTTCTTT
many	TRBJ2-5	TRBV9	-	CASSVLDGETQYF	TGTGCCAGCAGCGTACTAGACGGGGAGACCCAGTACTTC
many	TRBJ1-1	TRBV5-5	-	CASSSGLGTNTEAFF	TGTGCCAGCAGCTCCGGCCTGGGGACGAACACTGAAGCTTTCTTT
many	TRBJ2-3	TRBV20-1	-	CSAREEFTGARDTQYF	TGCAGTGCTAGAGAGGAATTCACGGGGGCGAGAGATACGCAGTATTTT
-	TRBJ1-4	TRBV15	-	CATSREGGGEKLFF	TGTGCCACCAGCAGGGAGGGGGGTGGTGAAAAACTGTTTTTT
once	TRBJ2-7	TRBV5-1	TRBD1	CASRGTAPSYEQYF	TGCGCCAGCAGGGGGACAGCTCCCTCCTACGAGCAGTACTTC
-	TRBJ2-7	TRBV10-3	TRBD2	CAISPGTSGRADEQYF	TGTGCCATCAGCCCCGGGACTAGCGGGAGGGCCGACGAGCAGTACTTC
-	TRBJ1-2	TRBV2	-	CASRGRIYGYAF	TGTGCCAGCAGGGGGAGGATCTATGGCTACGCCTTC
-	TRBJ2-5	TRBV5-1	TRBD1	CASSLGQGAETQYF	TGCGCCAGCAGCTTGGGACAGGGGGCAGAGACCCAGTACTTC
many	TRBJ1-6	TRBV15	-	CATSRGTTGDSPLHF	TGTGCCACCAGCAGAGGGACCACGGGAGATTCACCCCTCCACTTT
many	TRBJ2-7	TRBV19	-	CASSLAISYEQYF	TGTGCCAGTAGTCTAGCCATCTCCTACGAGCAGTACTTC
-	TRBJ2-7	TRBV12-3/TRBV12-4	-	CASSLGPSNEQYF	TGTGCCAGCAGTTTGGGCCCGTCGAACGAGCAGTACTTC
-	TRBJ1-4	TRBV19	-	CASSITGTNEKLFF	TGTGCCAGTAGTATTACTGGAACTAATGAAAAACTGTTTTTT
-	TRBJ1-1	TRBV5-1	-	CASTEGVNTEAFF	TGCGCCAGCACGGAGGGGGTGAACACTGAAGCTTTCTTT